These 11 T cell receptor beta chains share one sample of origin, sequenced in a study of blood T cell repertoires in COVID-19. Only in-frame clones appear in the TCRdb table, and some are missing; sequencing was by immunoSEQ multiplex PCR. The table shows around 140,000 clones, with around 90% occurring only once. The sample was peripheral blood. Receptors originate from a woman aged 45-60 years with acute or convalescent COVID-19.

The chain employs TRBV14 and TRBJ1-6, with 10 bases fitting TRBD1. The ends lost 4 bases at V and 8 bases at J; junction bases unmatched: 8. The length of the CDR3 is 16 residues. Germline V lookup: CDR1 SGHDN, CDR2 FVKESK. CDR3 residues: CASSPLDRGFDSPLHF. The CDR3 DNA follows: TGTGCCAGCAGCCCTCTGGACAGGGGGTTTGATTCACCCCTCCACTTT.

The chain joins TRBV10-2 to TRBJ1-4; D may be TRBD1 (6 bases). The CDR3 covers 16 residues. CDR1 WSHSY and CDR2 SAAADI come from the germline V gene. V was cut by 0 bases and J by 8 bases, with 16 bases left in between. CDR3 amino acids: CASSESRQGSGEKLFF. CDR3 bases: TGCGCCAGCAGTGAGTCGAGGCAGGGGTCGGGGGAAAAACTGTTTTTT.

This clone was observed a single time. The V gene is TRBV11-1, the J gene TRBJ2-3; possibly TRBD1 for D (7 bases). In germline, CDR1 is SGHAT, CDR2 FQDESV (reference sequence). V lost 7 bases and J 2 bases, leaving 19 bases between the germline ends. This CDR3 has 16 amino acids. Here the CDR3 DNA reads TGTGCCAGCACCGACAGGGCTAGCGTTTCCACAGATACGCAGTATTTT. This encodes CASTDRASVSTDTQYF. The complete variable domain, with remaining parts taken from reference TRBV11-1 and TRBJ2-3, reads EAEVAQSPRYKITEKSQAVAFWCDPISGHATLYWYRQILGQGPELLVQFQDESVVDDSQLPKDRFSAERLKGVDSTLKIQPAELGDSAMYLCASTDRASVSTDTQYFGPGTRLTVL.

The gene calls are TRBV19 and TRBJ1-4; 11 bases are shared with TRBD1. Germline CDR1 reads LNHDA; CDR2 reads SQIVND (reference sequence). J gave up 8 bases and V 6 bases, and 11 bases lay outside the gene matches. This CDR3 region has 16 residues. CDR3 protein: CASSLWGQGVEEKLFF. CDR3 bases: TGTGCCAGTAGCCTCTGGGGACAGGGGGTAGAAGAAAAACTGTTTTTT. The full variable domain, with the rest looked up from reference TRBV19 and TRBJ1-4, is DGGITQSPKYLFRKEGQNVTLSCEQNLNHDAMYWYRQDPGQGLRLIYYSQIVNDFQKGDIAEGYSVSREKKESFPLTVTSAQKNPTAFYLCASSLWGQGVEEKLFFGSGTQLSVL.

This chain's CDR3 is CASSQDRGNGYGYTF. As DNA, the CDR3 is TGTGCCAGCAGCCAAGACCGGGGGAATGGCTATGGCTACACCTTC. The chain has TRBV3-1 (or the pseudogene TRBV3-2) and TRBJ1-2; maybe TRBD1 (5 bases). Trimming removed 0 bases from V and 4 bases from J, with 12 bases in between. From germline, CDR1 is LGHDT and CDR2 YNNKEL (reference sequence). The CDR3 contains 15 residues.

V gene TRBV5-6 combines with J gene TRBJ1-1; D not resolved. CDR1 and CDR2 from the germline V gene are SGHDT and YYEEEE. The CDR3 totals 13 residues. The V and J ends lost 2 bases and 0 bases respectively, with 5 bases between them. The CDR3 coding sequence is TGTGCCAGCAGCTTTTCGTTGAACACTGAAGCTTTCTTT. It codes for CASSFSLNTEAFF.

V is TRBV19 and J is TRBJ2-2, with D maybe TRBD2 (6 bases). The CDR3 loop spans 11 amino acids. Germline V gene data show CDR1 as LNHDA and CDR2 as SQIVND (reference sequence). V was clipped by 9 bases and J by 7 bases, with 9 bases between them. The CDR3 is CASREIGELFF. The CDR3 DNA is TGTGCCAGCCGGGAGATCGGGGAGCTGTTTTTT.

The chain combines TRBV20-1 with TRBJ2-7, with a possible D match to TRBD1 (5 bases). This CDR3 is built from 12 residues. Trimming left V 3 bases short and J 5 bases short, with 11 bases between. Germline V gene sequence: CDR1 DFQATT, CDR2 SNEGSKA (reference sequence). CDR3 region: CSASRQGNEQYF. The CDR3 DNA follows: TGCAGTGCTAGTCGCCAGGGTAACGAGCAGTACTTC.

The CDR3 coding sequence is TGTGCCAGCAGCATATCAGGGTCGCGAAATGAAAAACTGTTTTTT. This gives the protein CASSISGSRNEKLFF. The J gene is TRBJ1-4, the V gene TRBV6-5; TRBD1 might be the D (5 bases). The V gene lost 6 bases and the J gene lost 5 bases, with 16 bases spanning the gap. Germline V gene data show CDR1 as MNHEY and CDR2 as SVGAGI. CDR3 size: 15 residues.

V gene TRBV19 combines with J gene TRBJ2-3; 13 nucleotides line up with TRBD2. This CDR3 spans 16 amino acids. CDR1 is LNHDA, CDR2 SQIVND, per germline (reference sequence). V trimming: 5 bases; J trimming: 0 bases; junction bases outside the gene matches: 2. The CDR3 loop reads CASSGGLAGSTDTQYF. The CDR3 DNA reads as TGTGCCAGTAGTGGGGGACTAGCGGGAAGCACAGATACGCAGTATTTT.

The J gene is TRBJ1-4, the V gene TRBV7-9; 7 nucleotides line up with TRBD1. CDR3 length equals 14 residues. V dropped 2 bases and J dropped 5; count of bases not matched to a gene: 2. CDR1 SEHNR and CDR2 FQNEAQ come from the germline V gene (reference sequence). CDR3 in DNA: TGTGCCAGCAGCTTACCAGGGGGGAATGAAAAACTGTTTTTT. This translates into CASSLPGGNEKLFF.